The clone carrying this T cell receptor (beta chain) has more than one count but fewer than ten. Antigen: not known. The sample comes from a study of CD8 T cells in ankylosing spondylitis. TCRdb called the 5' RACE reads again in MiXCR, with one record for every CDR3 protein. The sample lists hundreds of thousands of distinct CDR3 sequences; approximately 22% were seen once. This CDR3 comprises 16 residues. Trimming removed 2 bases at V and 2 bases at J, with 14 bases between. Germline assignment: CDR1 MRHNA and CDR2 SNTAGT. General study results and limits: A subset of motif variants has previously been described in the synovial fluid and blood of reactive arthritis.

The receptor was isolated from a male donor with ankylosing spondylitis or in good health (not recorded which). The chain uses TRBV6-4 and TRBJ2-3, with D perhaps matching TRBD2 (6 bases). Sequenced sample: blood, either unsorted or a sorted T cell fraction (not recorded which). DNA of the CDR3: TGTGCCAGCAGTGACGGGACTGGCGGGGCCACAGATACGCAGTATTTT. Protein product: CASSDGTGGATDTQYF.